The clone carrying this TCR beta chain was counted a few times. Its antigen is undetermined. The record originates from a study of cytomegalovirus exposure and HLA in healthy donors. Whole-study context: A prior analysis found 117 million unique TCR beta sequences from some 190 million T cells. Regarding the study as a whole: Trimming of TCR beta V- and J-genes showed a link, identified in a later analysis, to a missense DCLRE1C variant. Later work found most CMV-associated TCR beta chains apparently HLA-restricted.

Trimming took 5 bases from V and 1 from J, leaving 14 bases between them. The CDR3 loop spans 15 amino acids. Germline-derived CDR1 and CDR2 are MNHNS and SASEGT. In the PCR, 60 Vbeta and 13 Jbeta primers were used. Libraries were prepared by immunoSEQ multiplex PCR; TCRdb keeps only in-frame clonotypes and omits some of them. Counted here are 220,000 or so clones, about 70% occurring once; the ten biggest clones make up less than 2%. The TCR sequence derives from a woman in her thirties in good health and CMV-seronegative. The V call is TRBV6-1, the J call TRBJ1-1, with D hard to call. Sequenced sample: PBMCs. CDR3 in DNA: TGTGCCAGCAGTCCCCTCGAGCCAGGGAACACTGAAGCTTTCTTT. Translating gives CASSPLEPGNTEAFF.